The entry below gives a single T cell receptor (beta chain) sequence along with its context. What it recognizes is unknown. This CDR3 is built from 14 residues. Trimming left V 3 bases short and J 3 bases short, with 12 bases between. The V gene's germline CDR1 is MNHEY and CDR2 SMNVEV (reference sequence). The source of the sample is a study of lymphopenia after photon versus proton radiotherapy. Study outcomes and limitations: After lymphocyte nadir, photon-treated repertoires showed oligoclonal expansion, especially CD8+ Temra.

Clones were read by immunoSEQ multiplex PCR, and TCRdb kept only the in-frame ones, dropping some. Of 25,000 to 30,000 clones detected, about 81% appear once; the ten largest clones hold under 35%. The TCR originated in a man between 45 and 60 years old with gastric cancer. Source: peripheral blood, taken from a patient treated with photon-based radiotherapy. This chain uses TRBV27 with TRBJ2-7, with D possibly called TRBD1 or TRBD2 (5 bases each). For the CDR3, the DNA is TGTGCCAGCAGTTTGGTCAGGGAGAGCTACGAGCAGTACGTC. This codes for CASSLVRESYEQYV.